The clone carrying this T cell receptor (beta chain) has just one count. Its target is unknown. The sample belongs to a study of shared clonotypes between healthy human individuals. Points from the study as a whole: Clonotypes shared by all four sorted-subset donors had higher generation probabilities than non-shared clonotypes. Some naive CD4 clonotypes, roughly 4.7%, turned up in common across four donors.

Clones were sequenced by immunoSEQ multiplex PCR, and TCRdb holds only the in-frame ones, with some missing. The sample includes roughly 850,000 clones, about 97% of them seen just once. Naive CD8 cells comprised CD45RO-negative, CCR7-positively selected cells, excluding terminally differentiated effector memory CD45RA+ cells. The source material was naive CD8+ T cells sorted from blood. This receptor was obtained from a man younger than 40 in good health.

CDR3 sequence reads: CAISESGQGAIYGYTF. The CDR3 DNA reads as TGTGCCATCAGTGAGTCAGGGCAGGGGGCAATCTATGGCTACACCTTC. The V and J genes are TRBV10-3 and TRBJ1-2; 8 bases map to TRBD1. The CDR3 has 16 residues. The germline V gene encodes CDR1 ENHRY and CDR2 SYGVKD. V lost 0 bases and J lost 4; bases outside the gene matches: 7.